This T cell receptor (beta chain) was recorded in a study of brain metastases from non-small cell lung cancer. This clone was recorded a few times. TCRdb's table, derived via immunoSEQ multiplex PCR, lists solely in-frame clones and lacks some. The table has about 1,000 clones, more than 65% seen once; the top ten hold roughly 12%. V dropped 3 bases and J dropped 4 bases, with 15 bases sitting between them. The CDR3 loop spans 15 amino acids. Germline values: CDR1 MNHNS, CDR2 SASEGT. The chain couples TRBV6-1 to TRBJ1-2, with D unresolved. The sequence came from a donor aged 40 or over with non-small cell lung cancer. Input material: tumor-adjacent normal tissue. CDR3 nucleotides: TGTGCCAGCAGTGAGCGTGGGTTTCGGGTCTATGGCTACACCTTC. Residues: CASSERGFRVYGYTF.